These 25 T cell receptor beta chains originate from one sample sequenced in a study of shared clonotypes between healthy human individuals. CD8 cells regarded as naive lacked CD45RO, were positively chosen for CCR7, and omitted terminally differentiated effector memory CD45RA+ cells. Clones were read by immunoSEQ multiplex PCR, and TCRdb kept only the in-frame ones, dropping some. The sample consists of about 800,000 clones, just over 95% of them appearing once. The sequencing input was naive CD8+ T cells sorted from blood. The receptors stem from a young man in good health.

The rearrangement links TRBV30 to TRBJ2-1, with 8 positions matching TRBD2. The CDR3 is made up of 13 amino acids. Trimming took 0 bases from V and 5 from J; bases not matched to a gene: 0. Germline V gene sequence: CDR1 GTSNPN, CDR2 SVGIG (reference sequence). In DNA, the CDR3 is TGTGCCTGGAGTGTACTAGCGGACAATGAGCAGTTCTTC. Residues: CAWSVLADNEQFF. The entire variable domain, with the rest obtained from reference TRBV30 and TRBJ2-1, is as follows: SQTIHQWPATLVQPVGSPLSLECTVEGTSNPNLYWYRQAAGRGLQLLFYSVGIGQISSEVPQNLSASRPQDRQFILSSKKLLLSDSGFYLCAWSVLADNEQFFGPGTRLTVL.

The rearrangement links TRBV1 to TRBJ2-1; the table's D call TRBD1 went unverified against the DNA. TRBV1 is termed a pseudogene. This CDR3 contains 12 residues. Here the CDR3 DNA reads TGCACCAGCAGCCAAAGGGGTCGTGAGCAGTTCTTC. Protein sequence: CTSSQRGREQFF.

The V and J genes are TRBV7-9 and TRBJ2-7; 14 nucleotides agree with TRBD2. The germline V gene has CDR1 SEHNR and CDR2 FQNEAQ (reference sequence). There are 19 residues in the CDR3. Losses at the gene ends were 5 bases for V and 0 bases for J; bases not matched to a gene: 12. CDR3 loop: CASSNPGLAGVRPSYEQYF. The CDR3 DNA sequence: TGTGCCAGCAGCAATCCGGGACTAGCGGGAGTTAGGCCCTCCTACGAGCAGTACTTC.

Remarks on this clone: Germline and junction disagree at one end, which may indicate a read error. V usage is TRBV7-6 and J usage is TRBJ2-2; either TRBD1 or TRBD2 may supply D (6 bases each). Germline V CDR1 and CDR2: SGHVS, FNYEAQ. The CDR3 has 13 amino acids. The chain's CDR3 is CVSSLGGTGELFF. In DNA, the CDR3 is TGTGTCAGCAGCTTAGGGGGGACCGGGGAGCTGTTTTTT.

This chain links TRBV4-1 with TRBJ1-2; D unclear. CDR1 is MGHRA and CDR2 is YSYEKL in the germline V gene. Trimming stripped 0 bases from V and 7 bases from J, with 18 bases between. This CDR3 contains 16 residues. The CDR3 DNA reads as TGCGCCAGCAGCCAAGATCAGGAGGGTTTATCGCGTGGCTACACCTTC. Its protein is CASSQDQEGLSRGYTF.

A remark on this clone: The junction departs from germline at one end; a sequencing error may be responsible. V is TRBV5-1 and J is TRBJ2-7; possible D gene TRBD2, 5 bases. Germline CDR1 reads SGHRS; CDR2 reads YFSETQ. This CDR3 contains 14 residues. The CDR3 coding sequence is TGCGCCAACAGCAGCGGACCGCCCTCCTACGAGCAGTACTTC. Its translation is CANSSGPPSYEQYF.

The V gene is TRBV10-2, the J gene TRBJ2-1, with 12 bases that match TRBD1. From germline, CDR1 is WSHSY and CDR2 SAAADI. The CDR3 is 18 amino acids. Trimming cost V 0 bases and J 8 bases; bases outside gene matches: 11. This chain's CDR3 is CASSESKFTGTGGDEQFF. CDR3 sequence (DNA): TGCGCCAGCAGTGAGTCGAAGTTCACCGGGACAGGGGGCGATGAGCAGTTCTTC.

Here the CDR3 reads CASREYSSSGNTIYF. The CDR3 nucleotides read TGTGCCAGCAGAGAATACTCAAGCTCTGGAAACACCATATATTTT. The chain recombines TRBV2 with TRBJ1-3; D gene uncertain. V shed 6 bases and J shed 0 bases, with 12 bases lying between them. CDR3 length: 15 amino acids. In germline, CDR1 is SNHLY, CDR2 FYNNEI. Supplemented by reference TRBV2 and TRBJ1-3, the full variable domain reads EPEVTQTPSHQVTQMGQEVILRCVPISNHLYFYWYRQILGQKVEFLVSFYNNEISEKSEIFDDQFSVERPDGSNFTLKIRSTKLEDSAMYFCASREYSSSGNTIYFGEGSWLTVV.

The CDR3 DNA sequence: TGTGCCAGCAGCGTAGGGGGGACCACAGATACGCAGTATTTT. Residues: CASSVGGTTDTQYF. The chain has TRBV9 and TRBJ2-3, with D possibly being TRBD1 or TRBD2 (5 bases each). Trimming stripped 0 bases from V and 2 bases from J, with 7 bases between. Germline-derived CDR1 and CDR2 are SGDLS and YYNGEE. The CDR3 extends over 14 amino acids.

The chain is built from TRBV5-1 and TRBJ1-2; perhaps TRBD1 as D (6 bases). Trimming removed 4 bases at V and 6 bases at J, with 22 bases between. This CDR3 is 16 amino acids long. Per the germline V gene, CDR1 is SGHRS and CDR2 is YFSETQ. This chain's CDR3 is CASSHLDRTPFNGYTF. As DNA, the CDR3 is TGCGCCAGCAGCCATTTGGACAGAACGCCGTTTAATGGCTACACCTTC. Based on the CDR3 plus reference TRBV5-1 and TRBJ1-2, the full variable domain is KAGVTQTPRYLIKTRGQQVTLSCSPISGHRSVSWYQQTPGQGLQFLFEYFSETQRNKGNFPGRFSGRQFSNSRSEMNVSTLELGDSALYLCASSHLDRTPFNGYTFGSGTRLTVV.

The CDR3 region is CAWSMGTGYGYTF. The DNA of the CDR3 is TGTGCCTGGAGTATGGGGACAGGCTATGGCTACACCTTC. The chain recombines TRBV30 with TRBJ1-2, with 8 bases that match TRBD1. The CDR3 runs to 13 residues. The V gene end was trimmed by 2 bases and the J gene end by 4 bases; junction bases not matched to a gene: 3. Germline CDR1 and CDR2: GTSNPN and SVGIG (reference sequence).

The rearrangement links TRBV14 to TRBJ2-7, with D uncertain. V lost 4 bases and J lost 2, with 18 bases in between. The germline CDR1 and CDR2 sequences are SGHDN and FVKESK. The CDR3 runs to 16 residues. Written as DNA, the CDR3 is TGTGCCAGCAGCCCGGGTGCATTTCGATTAGCCTACGAGCAGTACTTC. Residues: CASSPGAFRLAYEQYF.

As regards this clone: The DNA is left out, because the CDR3 cannot be placed on it with certainty; the CDR3 is given as TCRdb lists it. The chain employs TRBV21-1 and TRBJ2-2; the D call TRBD1 from the table was never checked on the DNA. TRBV21-1 is an annotated pseudogene. Termini included, the CDR3 measures 19 amino acids. The CDR3 loop reads CASSKRQGGSYDCTGELFF.

The gene calls are TRBV12-5 and TRBJ1-1; TRBD1 agrees at 8 bases. Germline V gives CDR1 LGHNT, CDR2 FRNRAP. V gave up 6 bases and J gave up 7 bases; unmatched junction bases: 4. The CDR3 loop spans 12 amino acids. CDR3 coding DNA: TGTGCTAGTGGCTTTGACAGGGGTGAAGCTTTCTTT. Its translation is CASGFDRGEAFF.

This clone was seen more than once but under ten times. The chain joins TRBV5-4 to TRBJ2-2; no definite D call. The V gene's germline CDR1 is SGHNT and CDR2 YYREEE (reference sequence). V lost 2 bases, J lost 6 bases, and 11 bases lay in between. The CDR3 has 14 residues. The chain's CDR3 is CASSLSLSPGELFF. In DNA form, the CDR3 reads TGTGCCAGCAGCTTATCACTTAGCCCCGGGGAGCTGTTTTTT. Supplemented by reference TRBV5-4 and TRBJ2-2, the full variable domain reads ETGVTQSPTHLIKTRGQQVTLRCSSQSGHNTVSWYQQALGQGPQFIFQYYREEENGRGNFPPRFSGLQFPNYSSELNVNALELDDSALYLCASSLSLSPGELFFGEGSRLTVL.

This rearrangement joins TRBV5-6 to TRBJ1-1; D gene uncertain. The CDR3 is 15 residues long. V gave up 4 bases and J gave up 2 bases, with 15 bases separating them. The germline V gene has CDR1 SGHDT and CDR2 YYEEEE. Here the CDR3 reads CASSPRTAFNTEAFF. The CDR3 bases are TGTGCCAGCAGCCCGAGGACGGCGTTTAACACTGAAGCTTTCTTT.

The J gene is TRBJ2-7, the V gene TRBV27; TRBD2 is a possible D gene (6 bases). This CDR3 spans 15 amino acids. Per germline, CDR1 MNHEY and CDR2 SMNVEV (reference sequence). Trimming left V 7 bases short and J 4 bases short, with 20 bases between. CDR3 DNA: TGTGCCAGCACCCTTGGAGCGGGTGGCTTTTACGAGCAGTACTTC. This translates into CASTLGAGGFYEQYF.

V gene TRBV5-4 combines with J gene TRBJ2-7; D assignment may be TRBD1 or TRBD2 (5 bases each). CDR3 length: 17 amino acids. Germline values: CDR1 SGHNT, CDR2 YYREEE (reference sequence). The V gene lost 3 bases and the J gene lost 2 bases, with 21 bases spanning the gap. For the CDR3, the DNA is TGTGCCAGCAGCTCTGGAACTTGGGGCCGAGGGGCCTACGAGCAGTACTTC. It encodes CASSSGTWGRGAYEQYF.

This clone was counted once. The rearrangement uses TRBV11-2 and TRBJ2-1; 15 nucleotides match TRBD2. This CDR3 has 18 amino acids. Looked up from germline, CDR1 is SGHAT and CDR2 is FQNNGV. V gave up 5 bases and J gave up 5 bases; unmatched junction bases: 10. For the CDR3, the DNA is TGTGCCAGCAGCCCCGGACTAGCGGGAGGGCCGAGGGACAATGAGCAGTTCTTC. Translated: CASSPGLAGGPRDNEQFF. The variable domain in full, completed from reference TRBV11-2 and TRBJ2-1, reads EAGVAQSPRYKIIEKRQSVAFWCNPISGHATLYWYQQILGQGPKLLIQFQNNGVVDDSQLPKDRFSAERLKGVDSTLKIQPAKLEDSAVYLCASSPGLAGGPRDNEQFFGPGTRLTVL.

This sequence joins TRBV29-1 and TRBJ2-1; the D gene is possibly TRBD2 (6 bases). The CDR3 consists of 13 residues. Trimming took 3 bases from V and 5 from J, leaving 11 bases between them. CDR1 is SQVTM and CDR2 is ANQGSEA in the germline V gene. The CDR3 DNA is TGCAGCGTTGAGCGGCTAGCGAACAATGAGCAGTTCTTC. Its protein product is CSVERLANNEQFF.

The chain couples TRBV27 to TRBJ2-7; weak D call: TRBD2 (6 bases). CDR1 and CDR2 (germline): MNHEY, SMNVEV (reference sequence). The CDR3 loop spans 13 amino acids. V shed 4 bases and J shed 5 bases, with 12 bases lying between them. The CDR3 region is CASSWAAGNEQYF. The CDR3 DNA sequence: TGTGCCAGCAGTTGGGCTGCGGGGAACGAGCAGTACTTC.

The rearrangement links TRBV11-3 to TRBJ2-7; D could derive from TRBD1 or TRBD2 (5 bases each). V lost 5 bases and J lost 3, with 17 bases in between. The CDR3 length is 15 residues. Germline V gene data show CDR1 as SGHNT and CDR2 as YENEEA. The CDR3, as DNA: TGTGCCAGCAGCCGGGCAGGGATGGAGGACTACGAGCAGTACTTC. Encoded protein: CASSRAGMEDYEQYF.

This chain uses TRBV6-1 with TRBJ2-1; the D is unclear. With 4 bases removed from V and 8 bases from J, the gap between germline ends came to 15 bases. Per the germline V gene, CDR1 is MNHNS and CDR2 is SASEGT. The CDR3 length is 14 residues. CDR3 amino acids: CASSALGSEDEQFF. The CDR3 bases are TGTGCCAGCAGTGCTTTAGGGTCAGAGGATGAGCAGTTCTTC.

To note about this clone: Other DNA variants within this sample encode the same CDR3. The V gene is TRBV2, the J gene TRBJ1-5; D is undetermined. V lost 3 bases and J 0 bases, leaving 9 bases between the germline ends. Looked up from germline, CDR1 is SNHLY and CDR2 is FYNNEI. This CDR3 has 15 amino acids. This CDR3 reads CASSEKGYSNQPQHF. The CDR3 nucleotides read TGTGCCAGCAGTGAGAAGGGTTATAGCAATCAGCCCCAGCATTTT.

The chain has TRBV19 and TRBJ1-5, with D possibly TRBD1 on 5 matching bases. CDR3 length equals 16 residues. The V gene lost 5 bases and the J gene lost 6 bases, with 20 bases spanning the gap. The germline CDR1 and CDR2 sequences are LNHDA and SQIVND (reference sequence). The CDR3 spells CASSVTSGAGRQPQHF. The CDR3 DNA follows: TGTGCCAGTAGTGTCACCTCCGGGGCAGGTCGTCAGCCCCAGCATTTT.